This T cell receptor (beta chain) was profiled in a study of CD8+ T cells in alopecia areata. The wider study: A regimen of oral tofacitinib, 5 to 10 mg twice daily, was given to treated patients. Whole-study results and caveats: Normal skin contains resident alphabeta T cells, and these are also sequenced in scalp samples. Across lesional scalp, and particularly alopecia totalis/universalis, clonality surpassed that of normal scalp.

Only a few counts were recorded for this clone. Antigen unknown. Sampling of alopecia areata patients yielded lesional scalp punch biopsies as well as peripheral blood. Germline assignment: CDR1 SEHNR and CDR2 FQNEAQ (reference sequence). With 3 bases clipped from V and 2 bases from J, the junction kept 5 bases outside the gene matches. The CDR3 contains 16 residues. Isolated RNA was reverse transcribed into cDNA used as the sequencing template. The repertoire was sequenced with immunoSEQ multiplex PCR; TCRdb's copy has only in-frame clones and lacks some. The sample consists of roughly 150,000 clones, around 50% of them appearing once.

The sequences come from CD8+ T cells sorted from blood, collected at week 0. The chain joins TRBV7-9 to TRBJ2-3; TRBD2 agrees at 10 bases. The clonotype was recovered from a human donor with alopecia areata. CDR3 nucleotide sequence: TGTGCCAGCAGCTTTCCAACTAGCGGGGACACAGATACGCAGTATTTT. The encoded protein is CASSFPTSGDTDTQYF.